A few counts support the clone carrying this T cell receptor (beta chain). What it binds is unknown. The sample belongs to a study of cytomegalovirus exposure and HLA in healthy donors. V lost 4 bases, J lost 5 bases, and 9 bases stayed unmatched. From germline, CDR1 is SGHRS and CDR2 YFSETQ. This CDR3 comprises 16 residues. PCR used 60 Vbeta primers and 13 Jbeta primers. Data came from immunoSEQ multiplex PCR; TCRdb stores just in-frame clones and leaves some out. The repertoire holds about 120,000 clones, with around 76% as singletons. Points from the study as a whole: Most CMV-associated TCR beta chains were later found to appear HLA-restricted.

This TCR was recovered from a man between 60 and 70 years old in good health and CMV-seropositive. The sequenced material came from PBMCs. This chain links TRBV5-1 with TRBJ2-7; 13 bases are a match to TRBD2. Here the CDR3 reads CASSPTSGRFGDEQYF. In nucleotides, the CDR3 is TGCGCCAGCAGCCCGACTAGCGGGAGGTTCGGGGACGAGCAGTACTTC.